These T cell receptor beta chains were read from a single sample in a study of human T cells and chemical hapten exposure. MiXCR, run by TCRdb on the RACE reads, gives a single entry per CDR3 protein. The sample has fewer than 140,000 distinct CDR3 sequences, more than 10% seen once. Material: whole blood, obtained in connection with sensitization to the hapten diphenylcyclopropenone (DPC). The receptors were sampled from a woman between 50 and 59 years old with alopecia areata. Some clones in this sample may be carry-over from other donors' samples. The CDR3 runs from the conserved cysteine through the conserved F or W. Each record gives: clone size, V gene, D gene, J gene, CDR3 protein, CDR3 DNA. A D gene is named only where the DNA matches it firmly. Size is omitted from some rows. Given values are once, few, many or a class for expanded clones.

abundance: -
v_gene: TRBV28
d_gene: TRBD1
j_gene: TRBJ1-3
CDR3aa: CATGTGGFGNTIYF
CDR3nt: TGTGCCACCGGGACAGGGGGCTTTGGAAACACCATATATTTT

abundance: -
v_gene: TRBV28
d_gene: -
j_gene: TRBJ2-1
CDR3aa: CASSFSLALVEQFF
CDR3nt: TGTGCCAGCAGTTTCTCGCTAGCGTTAGTTGAGCAGTTCTTC

abundance: many
v_gene: TRBV7-9
d_gene: TRBD1
j_gene: TRBJ2-5
CDR3aa: CASSLTGVETQYF
CDR3nt: TGTGCCAGCAGCCTTACAGGGGTTGAGACCCAGTACTTC

abundance: -
v_gene: TRBV6-5
d_gene: -
j_gene: TRBJ2-7
CDR3aa: CASSYSIGAFPPYEQYF
CDR3nt: TGTGCCAGCAGTTACTCGATCGGGGCCTTCCCGCCCTACGAGCAGTACTTC

abundance: -
v_gene: TRBV9
d_gene: -
j_gene: TRBJ2-5
CDR3aa: CASSVALGGRHQETQYF
CDR3nt: TGTGCCAGCAGCGTAGCCCTGGGGGGGCGCCACCAAGAGACCCAGTACTTC

abundance: many
v_gene: TRBV24-1
d_gene: -
j_gene: TRBJ2-7
CDR3aa: CATSDKAGSGFYEQYF
CDR3nt: TGTGCCACCAGTGATAAAGCCGGAAGCGGGTTCTACGAGCAGTACTTC

abundance: many
v_gene: TRBV6-2/TRBV6-3
d_gene: TRBD1
j_gene: TRBJ1-2
CDR3aa: CASTRSGTGYGYTF
CDR3nt: TGTGCCAGTACTCGCTCCGGGACAGGTTATGGCTACACCTTC

abundance: -
v_gene: TRBV15
d_gene: -
j_gene: TRBJ2-2
CDR3aa: CATSYAISGELFF
CDR3nt: TGTGCCACCAGCTATGCTATATCCGGGGAGCTGTTTTTT

abundance: -
v_gene: TRBV18
d_gene: -
j_gene: TRBJ2-7
CDR3aa: CASSPGGRWEQYF
CDR3nt: TGTGCCAGCTCCCCCGGGGGGCGCTGGGAGCAGTACTTC

abundance: few
v_gene: TRBV5-1
d_gene: -
j_gene: TRBJ1-1
CDR3aa: CASSLGQSDTEAFF
CDR3nt: TGCGCCAGCAGCCTCGGACAGAGTGACACTGAAGCTTTCTTT

abundance: -
v_gene: TRBV6-6
d_gene: -
j_gene: TRBJ1-1
CDR3aa: CASSYRYRVGEAFF
CDR3nt: TGTGCCAGCAGTTACCGGTACAGGGTTGGGGAGGCTTTCTTT

abundance: many
v_gene: TRBV6-5
d_gene: -
j_gene: TRBJ1-6
CDR3aa: CASSSSSLLNSPLHF
CDR3nt: TGTGCCAGCAGTTCGTCTTCGCTACTTAATTCACCCCTCCACTTT

abundance: few
v_gene: TRBV6-2/TRBV6-3
d_gene: TRBD2
j_gene: TRBJ2-3
CDR3aa: CASSPISDTRLAGRDTQYF
CDR3nt: TGTGCCAGCAGTCCTATATCGGACACCCGACTAGCGGGTAGAGATACGCAGTATTTT

abundance: few
v_gene: TRBV6-5
d_gene: -
j_gene: TRBJ1-5
CDR3aa: CASSLAPTGRNQPQHF
CDR3nt: TGTGCCAGCAGTTTGGCCCCGACAGGTCGAAATCAGCCCCAGCATTTT

abundance: few
v_gene: TRBV5-4
d_gene: TRBD1
j_gene: TRBJ2-4
CDR3aa: CASSFVQGAVKNIQYF
CDR3nt: TGTGCCAGCAGCTTTGTGCAGGGGGCTGTGAAAAACATTCAGTACTTC

abundance: -
v_gene: TRBV7-2
d_gene: TRBD2
j_gene: TRBJ2-1
CDR3aa: CASSIVGTAGRAGEQFF
CDR3nt: TGTGCCAGCAGCATAGTGGGTACAGCGGGACGGGCTGGTGAGCAGTTCTTC

abundance: -
v_gene: TRBV29-1
d_gene: -
j_gene: TRBJ1-1
CDR3aa: CSVGYLGFSPNTEAFF
CDR3nt: TGCAGCGTGGGATACTTGGGGTTTTCACCGAACACTGAAGCTTTCTTT

abundance: few
v_gene: TRBV11-2
d_gene: -
j_gene: TRBJ1-5
CDR3aa: CASSLDRTQPQHF
CDR3nt: TGTGCCAGCAGCTTAGACCGGACGCAGCCCCAGCATTTT

abundance: -
v_gene: TRBV29-1
d_gene: -
j_gene: TRBJ2-1
CDR3aa: CSLESYVGDEQFF
CDR3nt: TGCAGCCTTGAATCATACGTAGGGGATGAGCAGTTCTTC

abundance: -
v_gene: TRBV7-2
d_gene: -
j_gene: TRBJ2-2
CDR3aa: CASSFRLARGTGELFF
CDR3nt: TGTGCCAGTAGCTTCCGGCTGGCCCGAGGCACCGGGGAGCTGTTTTTT

abundance: -
v_gene: TRBV7-8
d_gene: -
j_gene: TRBJ2-1
CDR3aa: CASSLALRRGDEQFF
CDR3nt: TGTGCCAGCAGCTTAGCGCTCCGCCGGGGCGATGAGCAGTTCTTC

abundance: -
v_gene: TRBV2
d_gene: TRBD2
j_gene: TRBJ2-3
CDR3aa: CASSSGLAVTDTQYF
CDR3nt: TGTGCCAGCAGTTCCGGACTAGCGGTCACAGATACGCAGTATTTT

abundance: -
v_gene: TRBV7-6
d_gene: TRBD1
j_gene: TRBJ2-3
CDR3aa: CASSLGDRRDTQYF
CDR3nt: TGTGCCAGCAGCTTGGGGGACAGGCGGGATACGCAGTATTTT

abundance: few
v_gene: TRBV6-5
d_gene: -
j_gene: TRBJ1-3
CDR3aa: CASSWTASSLSSGNTIYF
CDR3nt: TGTGCCAGCAGTTGGACAGCCAGTTCTTTGAGCTCTGGAAACACCATATATTTT

abundance: many
v_gene: TRBV7-8
d_gene: -
j_gene: TRBJ2-6
CDR3aa: CASSPMSGANVLTF
CDR3nt: TGTGCCAGCAGTCCTATGTCTGGGGCCAACGTCCTGACTTTC

abundance: many
v_gene: TRBV12-3/TRBV12-4
d_gene: -
j_gene: TRBJ1-5
CDR3aa: CASSLMWQNQPQHF
CDR3nt: TGTGCCAGCAGTTTAATGTGGCAGAATCAGCCCCAGCATTTT

abundance: few
v_gene: TRBV5-1
d_gene: TRBD2
j_gene: TRBJ2-7
CDR3aa: CASTPSLAGAYEQYF
CDR3nt: TGCGCCAGCACCCCCTCCCTAGCGGGAGCATACGAGCAGTACTTC

abundance: few
v_gene: TRBV4-2
d_gene: -
j_gene: TRBJ2-3
CDR3aa: CASSQDRTTLAQGTDTQYF
CDR3nt: TGTGCCAGCAGCCAAGACCGGACCACCCTTGCGCAGGGCACAGATACGCAGTATTTT

abundance: -
v_gene: TRBV4-3
d_gene: -
j_gene: TRBJ1-4
CDR3aa: CASSQDLEGEKLFF
CDR3nt: TGCGCCAGCAGCCAAGATTTGGAGGGAGAAAAACTGTTTTTT

abundance: few
v_gene: TRBV20-1
d_gene: TRBD1
j_gene: TRBJ2-1
CDR3aa: CSAKTGGPYNEQFF
CDR3nt: TGCAGTGCAAAGACAGGGGGCCCCTACAATGAGCAGTTCTTC

abundance: many
v_gene: TRBV7-2
d_gene: TRBD2
j_gene: TRBJ2-3
CDR3aa: CASSLALAGGHTQYF
CDR3nt: TGTGCCAGCAGCTTAGCTCTAGCGGGAGGCCATACGCAGTATTTT

abundance: -
v_gene: TRBV2
d_gene: -
j_gene: TRBJ2-5
CDR3aa: CASSPQGLSSQETQYF
CDR3nt: TGTGCCAGCAGTCCCCAGGGGCTCTCGAGCCAAGAGACCCAGTACTTC

abundance: few
v_gene: TRBV3-1
d_gene: -
j_gene: TRBJ2-5
CDR3aa: CASSFYGSRETQYF
CDR3nt: TGTGCCAGCAGCTTTTACGGGAGCCGGGAGACCCAGTACTTC

abundance: -
v_gene: TRBV10-3
d_gene: -
j_gene: TRBJ2-5
CDR3aa: CAIGYRGQETQYF
CDR3nt: TGTGCCATAGGATACCGGGGTCAAGAGACCCAGTACTTC

abundance: -
v_gene: TRBV6-2/TRBV6-3
d_gene: TRBD2
j_gene: TRBJ2-5
CDR3aa: CASVRVPGLAGETQYF
CDR3nt: TGTGCCAGTGTTCGAGTCCCGGGACTAGCAGGAGAGACCCAGTACTTC